This is a list of T cell receptor beta chains from one sample in a study of blood T cell repertoires in COVID-19. TCRdb keeps only in-frame clones here, not all; method: immunoSEQ multiplex PCR. The sample consists of around 300,000 clones, roughly 90% of them appearing once. Sequenced sample: peripheral blood. These receptors all come from a man aged 50-59 years with acute or convalescent COVID-19. The CDR3 runs from the conserved cysteine through the conserved F or W. D genes are given only for firm matches. Only some rows state a clone size, as once, few, many or a class for expanded clones.

j_gene	abundance	d_gene	v_gene	CDR3aa	CDR3nt
TRBJ1-1	-	TRBD1	TRBV5-1	CASSVYRGGTEAFF	TGCGCCAGCAGCGTTTACAGGGGGGGCACTGAAGCTTTCTTT
TRBJ2-2	-	-	TRBV11-1	CASSLVYRATGELFF	TGTGCCAGCAGCTTAGTATACAGGGCCACCGGGGAGCTGTTTTTT
TRBJ2-7	-	-	TRBV19	CASKERRESSYEQYF	TGTGCCAGTAAGGAACGACGGGAGAGCTCCTACGAGCAGTACTTC
TRBJ2-7	-	-	TRBV12-3/TRBV12-4	CASSLGRGYEQYF	TGTGCCAGCAGTTTGGGCAGGGGCTACGAGCAGTACTTC
TRBJ1-1	-	-	TRBV7-3	CASSQDNFNTEAFF	TGTGCCAGCAGCCAGGACAACTTCAACACTGAAGCTTTCTTT
TRBJ2-2	once	-	TRBV24-1	CATSDRQPGELFF	TGTGCCACCAGTGACAGACAGCCCGGGGAGCTGTTTTTT
TRBJ2-7	-	TRBD1	TRBV7-8	CASSFFDRGVEQYF	TGTGCCAGCAGCTTCTTTGACAGGGGGGTTGAGCAGTACTTC
TRBJ1-1	few	TRBD1	TRBV5-1	CASSSGTGDTEAFF	TGCGCCAGCAGCTCTGGGACAGGCGACACTGAAGCTTTCTTT
TRBJ1-2	-	TRBD1	TRBV27	CASSSQGAGDYGYTF	TGTGCCAGCAGTTCACAGGGGGCGGGCGACTATGGCTACACCTTC
TRBJ1-1	-	-	TRBV14	CASSQGWGGGTEAFF	TGTGCCAGCAGCCAAGGCTGGGGGGGCGGAACTGAAGCTTTCTTT
TRBJ1-2	few	TRBD1	TRBV6-4	CASSDSQGTYTF	TGTGCCAGCAGTGACTCACAGGGGACCTACACCTTC
TRBJ1-1	-	-	TRBV12-3/TRBV12-4	CASRTQGGAFF	TGTGCCAGCAGAACACAGGGTGGGGCTTTCTTT
TRBJ1-6	-	-	TRBV4-1	CASSQGREFNSPLHF	TGCGCCAGCAGCCAAGGAAGGGAGTTTAATTCACCCCTCCACTTT
TRBJ1-5	-	-	TRBV15	CATSRDPGNQPQHF	TGTGCCACCAGCAGAGATCCGGGCAATCAGCCCCAGCATTTT
TRBJ1-2	-	-	TRBV2	CASSDPGRGRGYTF	TGTGCCAGCAGTGATCCTGGACGAGGGAGAGGCTACACCTTC
TRBJ1-3	-	-	TRBV3-1/TRBV3-2	CASSQEKNSLSGNTIYF	TGTGCCAGCAGCCAAGAGAAGAACTCCCTCTCTGGAAACACCATATATTTT
TRBJ2-2	-	-	TRBV30	CAWSVGLPGGGELFF	TGTGCCTGGAGTGTAGGATTACCGGGCGGGGGGGAGCTGTTTTTT
TRBJ1-1	-	-	TRBV29-1	CSVEDSPAEAFF	TGCAGCGTTGAAGATAGCCCAGCTGAAGCTTTCTTT
TRBJ2-1	-	-	TRBV2	CASSEGARANEQFF	TGTGCCAGCAGTGAGGGGGCACGAGCTAATGAGCAGTTCTTC
TRBJ2-7	-	TRBD1	TRBV15	CATSSWTGGLGEQYF	TGTGCCACCAGCAGCTGGACAGGGGGCCTTGGCGAGCAGTACTTC
TRBJ2-5	-	-	TRBV5-1	CASSYGQTVQETQYF	TGCGCCAGCAGCTACGGACAGACCGTTCAAGAGACCCAGTACTTC
TRBJ2-1	-	-	TRBV27	CASSFYPGGSYNEQFF	TGTGCCAGCAGTTTCTACCCCGGGGGCTCCTACAATGAGCAGTTCTTC
TRBJ1-2	-	-	TRBV27	CASSPQGNYGYTF	TGTGCCAGCAGTCCTCAGGGTAACTATGGCTACACCTTC
TRBJ2-7	-	-	TRBV7-3	CASSLMSGKAEQYF	TGTGCCAGCAGCTTAATGTCAGGGAAAGCCGAGCAGTACTTC
TRBJ1-1	-	-	TRBV9	CASSAYRNTEAFF	TGTGCCAGCAGCGCGTACAGGAACACTGAAGCTTTCTTT
TRBJ2-2	few	-	TRBV9	CASSPRTQGNTGELFF	TGTGCCAGCAGCCCCAGGACACAAGGGAACACCGGGGAGCTGTTTTTT
TRBJ2-2	-	-	TRBV6-6	CASSYSKQSNTGELFF	TGTGCCAGCAGTTACTCGAAACAATCGAACACCGGGGAGCTGTTTTTT
TRBJ2-1	few	TRBD1	TRBV3-1/TRBV3-2	CASSQIDRVRWNEQFF	TGTGCCAGCAGCCAAATCGACAGGGTTCGGTGGAATGAGCAGTTCTTC
TRBJ1-2	few	-	TRBV21-1	CASSKVGGQNYGYTF	TGTGCCAGCAGCAAAGTGGGGGGACAGAACTATGGCTACACCTTC
TRBJ2-2	-	TRBD1	TRBV18	CASSPRQGESGELFF	TGTGCCAGCTCACCGAGACAGGGGGAATCCGGGGAGCTGTTTTTT
TRBJ1-1	once	-	TRBV5-6	CASSAQGLNTEAFF	TGTGCCAGCAGCGCTCAGGGGTTGAACACTGAAGCTTTCTTT
TRBJ2-1	-	TRBD2	TRBV6-5	CASSYSERGAYNEQFF	TGTGCCAGCAGTTACTCGGAGCGGGGGGCCTACAATGAGCAGTTCTTC
TRBJ1-4	-	TRBD1	TRBV2	CASSALGSGGIVKLFF	TGTGCCAGCAGCGCCCTTGGGTCAGGGGGTATTGTAAAACTGTTTTTT
TRBJ1-5	few	TRBD1	TRBV2	CASRGTGHQPQHF	TGTGCCAGCAGAGGGACAGGGCATCAGCCCCAGCATTTT
TRBJ1-5	few	-	TRBV19	CASSIPFPNQPQHF	TGTGCCAGTAGTATACCGTTCCCCAATCAGCCCCAGCATTTT
TRBJ2-1	-	-	TRBV5-5	CASSLIGGNEQFF	TGTGCCAGCAGCTTGATAGGGGGAAATGAGCAGTTCTTC
TRBJ2-1	-	TRBD2	TRBV7-3	CASSLGQRGGPNEQFF	TGTGCCAGCAGCTTAGGGCAGCGGGGGGGCCCGAATGAGCAGTTCTTC